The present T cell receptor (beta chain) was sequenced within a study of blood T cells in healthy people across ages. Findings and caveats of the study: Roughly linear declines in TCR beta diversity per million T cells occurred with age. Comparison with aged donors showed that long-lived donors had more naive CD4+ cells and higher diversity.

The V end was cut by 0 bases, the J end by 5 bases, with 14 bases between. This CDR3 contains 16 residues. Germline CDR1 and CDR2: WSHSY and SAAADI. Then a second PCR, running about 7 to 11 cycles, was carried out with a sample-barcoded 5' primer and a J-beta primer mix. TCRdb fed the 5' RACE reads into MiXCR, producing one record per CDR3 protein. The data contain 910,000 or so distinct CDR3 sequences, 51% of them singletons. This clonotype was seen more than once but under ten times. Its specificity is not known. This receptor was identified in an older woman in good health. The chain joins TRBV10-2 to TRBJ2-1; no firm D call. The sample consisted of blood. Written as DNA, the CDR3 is TGCGCCAGCAGTGAGTCAATGTTTGAAGGGAACAATGAGCAGTTCTTC. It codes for CASSESMFEGNNEQFF.